These T cell receptor beta chains were read from a single sample in a study of chemoradiotherapy in HPV16-positive cancers. This table comes from immunoSEQ multiplex PCR, and its TCRdb copy is limited to in-frame clones, with some not included. The sample has about 10,000 clones; approximately 85% are singletons. Source: blood, taken from a patient who underwent chemoradiotherapy. The receptors here all came from a human donor with HPV-associated anogenital cancer. The CDR3 runs from the conserved cysteine through the conserved F or W. A D gene is named only where the DNA matches it firmly. The listing skips clone size in some rows; elsewhere it reads once, few, many or a size class.

>TRBV6-5|TRBJ2-7|.|.
CASSYLGGHEQYF
TGTGCCAGCAGTTACCTGGGAGGCCACGAGCAGTACTTC
>TRBV5-4|TRBJ1-1|.|.
CASSLTGQNTEAFF
TGTGCCAGCAGCCTAACCGGTCAGAACACTGAAGCTTTCTTT
>TRBV5-1|TRBJ1-2|once|TRBD1
CASSSQGARNGYTF
TGCGCCAGCAGCTCCCAGGGGGCGCGTAATGGCTACACCTTC
>TRBV14|TRBJ2-5|.|TRBD2
CASSPLELAGGETQYF
TGTGCCAGCAGCCCCTTAGAACTAGCGGGGGGAGAGACCCAGTACTTC
>TRBV4-3|TRBJ2-3|.|.
CASSQDFGGPDTQYF
TGCGCCAGCAGCCAAGATTTTGGGGGTCCAGATACGCAGTATTTT
>TRBV2|TRBJ1-2|.|TRBD1
CASSGQGGNYGYTF
TGTGCCAGCAGTGGACAGGGTGGTAACTATGGCTACACCTTC
>TRBV5-1|TRBJ2-3|.|TRBD2
CASSSTSGGVQDTQYF
TGCGCCAGCAGCTCGACTAGCGGGGGGGTCCAAGATACGCAGTATTTT
>TRBV6-5|TRBJ1-2|.|.
CASSPEAGGYTF
TGTGCCAGCAGCCCCGAGGCTGGCGGCTACACCTTC
>TRBV11-2|TRBJ1-1|.|.
CASSLDGGMKAFF
TGTGCCAGCAGCTTAGATGGCGGTATGAAAGCTTTCTTT
>TRBV4-1|TRBJ2-5|.|.
CASSQDGRRETQYF
TGCGCCAGCAGCCAAGATGGTCGCCGAGAGACCCAGTACTTC
>TRBV4-2|TRBJ2-1|.|TRBD2
CASSQRGTGTSHNEQFF
TGTGCCAGCAGCCAAAGGGGGACCGGGACTAGTCACAATGAGCAGTTCTTC
>TRBV18|TRBJ2-3|once|.
CASSPQEFTDTQYF
TGTGCCAGCTCACCACAGGAGTTCACAGATACGCAGTATTTT
>TRBV29-1|TRBJ2-3|.|TRBD2
CSVEISGGAPGDTQYF
TGCAGCGTTGAGATTAGCGGGGGGGCCCCCGGAGATACGCAGTATTTT
>TRBV29-1|TRBJ1-1|.|TRBD1
CSVLLDREAFF
TGCAGCGTTCTATTGGACAGGGAGGCTTTCTTT
>TRBV2|TRBJ1-4|.|.
CASSEVGGYATNEKLFF
TGTGCCAGCAGTGAGGTTGGGGGTTATGCAACTAATGAAAAACTGTTTTTT
>TRBV5-1|TRBJ1-6|.|.
CASSLDPGRTNSPLHF
TGCGCCAGCAGCTTGGATCCCGGCAGGACTAATTCACCCCTCCACTTT
>TRBV5-1|TRBJ1-4|few|.
CASSLARNEKLFF
TGCGCCAGCAGCTTGGCCAGGAATGAAAAACTGTTTTTT
>TRBV11-2|TRBJ2-5|.|.
CASSLDPLRGRETQYF
TGTGCCAGCAGCTTAGACCCCTTGCGGGGCCGGGAGACCCAGTACTTC
>TRBV27|TRBJ1-2|.|.
CASRAGGPNYGYTF
TGTGCCAGCCGTGCGGGCGGCCCGAACTATGGCTACACCTTC
>TRBV2|TRBJ1-5|.|TRBD1
CASRFGTGAPQPQHF
TGTGCCAGCAGGTTTGGGACAGGGGCACCACAGCCCCAGCATTTT
>TRBV6-5|TRBJ1-1|once|.
CASSWGLNTEAFF
TGTGCCAGCAGTTGGGGATTGAACACTGAAGCTTTCTTT
>TRBV9|TRBJ1-1|few|.
CASSAGAYATEAFF
TGTGCCAGCAGCGCAGGGGCTTACGCCACTGAAGCTTTCTTT
>TRBV5-8|TRBJ1-5|.|.
CASSFRNQPQHF
TGTGCCAGCAGCTTTCGGAATCAGCCCCAGCATTTT
>TRBV29-1|TRBJ2-2|.|.
CSVGGAATGELFF
TGCAGCGTGGGGGGGGCGGCCACCGGGGAGCTGTTTTTT
>TRBV11-3|TRBJ2-5|.|TRBD2
CASSAGGAGETQYF
TGTGCCAGCAGCGCCGGGGGGGCCGGGGAGACCCAGTACTTC
>TRBV7-2|TRBJ1-4|.|.
CASRAGPANEKLFF
TGTGCCAGCAGAGCAGGGCCGGCTAATGAAAAACTGTTTTTT
>TRBV9|TRBJ2-3|.|.
CASSVEGWMDTQYF
TGTGCCAGCAGCGTAGAAGGTTGGATGGATACGCAGTATTTT
>TRBV5-1|TRBJ1-2|.|.
CASSLDRHYGYTF
TGCGCCAGCAGCTTGGACAGGCACTATGGCTACACCTTC
>TRBV14|TRBJ2-3|.|.
CASSTRTLHTQYF
TGTGCCAGCAGCACCCGGACGCTACATACGCAGTATTTT
>TRBV19|TRBJ2-7|.|.
CASTDRGEQYF
TGTGCCAGCACTGACCGGGGCGAGCAGTACTTC